This is a list of T cell receptor beta chains from one sample in a study of blood T cell repertoires in COVID-19. The table came from immunoSEQ multiplex PCR; TCRdb's copy has only in-frame clones and leaves some out. The sample holds around 100,000 clones, approximately 90% seen once. What was sequenced was peripheral blood. These TCRs come from a human donor with active COVID-19. The donor label of this sample is uncertain. Each CDR3 is given with its conserved first and last residue. A D gene is named only where the DNA matches it firmly. Rows give clone size only sometimes, using once, few, many, or a class for an expanded clone.

j_gene,v_gene,abundance,d_gene,CDR3aa,CDR3nt
TRBJ2-3,TRBV6-5,-,-,CASRGPFRRTDTQYF,TGTGCCAGCAGGGGGCCCTTTCGCCGAACAGATACGCAGTATTTT
TRBJ1-6,TRBV6-5,once,-,CASSYSRGAENSPLHF,TGTGCCAGCAGTTACAGTAGGGGCGCGGAAAATTCACCCCTCCACTTT
TRBJ1-2,TRBV6-1,-,-,CASSELYGYTF,TGTGCCAGCAGTGAACTTTATGGCTACACCTTC
TRBJ2-1,TRBV6-2/TRBV6-3,once,TRBD1,CASSGEDRDPYYNEQFF,TGTGCCAGCAGCGGGGAGGACAGGGACCCTTACTACAATGAGCAGTTCTTC
TRBJ2-1,TRBV16,-,-,CASSRAPRGVSSYNEQFF,TGTGCCAGCAGCCGGGCCCCCCGCGGGGTTTCTTCCTACAATGAGCAGTTCTTC
TRBJ2-7,TRBV10-2,-,TRBD2,CASSETSGGTYEQYF,TGCGCCAGCAGTGAGACTAGCGGGGGGACCTACGAGCAGTACTTC
TRBJ2-3,TRBV3-1/TRBV3-2,-,-,CASSQDHVRADTQYF,TGTGCCAGCAGCCAAGATCATGTGAGGGCAGATACGCAGTATTTT
TRBJ2-2,TRBV4-1,-,-,CASSQDKYRGESTGELFF,TGCGCCAGCAGCCAAGATAAATATAGGGGCGAGTCAACCGGGGAGCTGTTTTTT
TRBJ2-7,TRBV12-1,-,-,CASSFLGGALAGNLYEQYF,TGTGCCAGCAGCTTTCTGGGGGGGGCTCTCGCAGGGAATCTCTACGAGCAGTACTTC
TRBJ1-2,TRBV6-4,-,TRBD1,CASSSTGTGYGYTF,TGTGCCAGCAGTTCTACCGGGACAGGGTATGGCTACACCTTC
TRBJ2-3,TRBV21-1,-,-,CASPLGGQTDTQYF,TGTGCCAGCCCCCTAGGGGGACAGACAGATACGCAGTATTTT
TRBJ2-3,TRBV2,-,TRBD2,CASRFRGADTQYF,TGTGCCAGCAGGTTCCGGGGGGCAGATACGCAGTATTTT
TRBJ2-1,TRBV4-2,-,TRBD2,CASSQVVLAGGQDLNEQFF,TGTGCCAGCAGCCAAGTAGTACTAGCGGGGGGGCAAGATCTCAATGAGCAGTTCTTC
TRBJ2-7,TRBV21-1,-,-,CASLQGGGEGEQYF,TGTGCCAGCCTCCAAGGGGGAGGGGAGGGCGAGCAGTACTTC
TRBJ2-3,TRBV9,-,-,CASSVSEGSTDTQYF,TGTGCCAGCAGCGTTAGCGAGGGCTCCACAGATACGCAGTATTTT
TRBJ2-5,TRBV11-1,-,-,CASSSRVEAQYF,TGTGCCAGCAGCTCACGGGTCGAGGCCCAGTACTTC
TRBJ2-7,TRBV9,-,-,CASSVDAEGRYEQYF,TGTGCCAGCAGCGTAGACGCGGAGGGGCGATACGAGCAGTACTTC
TRBJ1-1,TRBV5-1,-,TRBD1,CASKIWTGPNTEAFF,TGCGCCAGCAAAATCTGGACAGGGCCGAACACTGAAGCTTTCTTT
TRBJ1-1,TRBV3-1/TRBV3-2,-,-,CASSQTPDSKNTEAFF,TGTGCCAGCAGCCAGACTCCCGACAGTAAGAACACTGAAGCTTTCTTT
TRBJ1-5,TRBV6-6,-,-,CASSYPRQPQHF,TGTGCCAGCAGTTACCCTCGTCAGCCCCAGCATTTT
TRBJ1-2,TRBV3-1/TRBV3-2,-,-,CASSQGGGYGYTF,TGTGCCAGCAGCCAAGGGGGCGGCTATGGCTACACCTTC
TRBJ1-1,TRBV7-2,-,-,CASSLVPGEHTEAFF,TGTGCCAGCAGCTTAGTGCCAGGTGAGCACACTGAAGCTTTCTTT
TRBJ2-3,TRBV19,-,-,CASGNRGGWSTDTQYF,TGTGCCAGTGGCAACAGGGGGGGTTGGAGCACAGATACGCAGTATTTT
TRBJ1-6,TRBV7-2,-,-,CASSPGTAFYNSPLHF,TGTGCCAGCAGCCCAGGCACAGCCTTCTATAATTCACCCCTCCACTTT
TRBJ1-2,TRBV28,-,-,CASSPADRNYGYTF,TGTGCCAGCAGCCCCGCGGACAGAAACTATGGCTACACCTTC
TRBJ2-5,TRBV6-5,once,-,CASRSWIGSMETQYF,TGTGCCAGCAGATCCTGGATCGGGTCAATGGAGACCCAGTACTTC
TRBJ1-1,TRBV5-6,-,-,CASSGRKNRDNTEAFF,TGTGCCAGCAGCGGCAGAAAAAACAGGGACAACACTGAAGCTTTCTTT
TRBJ1-2,TRBV19,-,-,CASSILQQATNYGYTF,TGTGCCAGTAGTATCCTCCAACAGGCTACCAACTATGGCTACACCTTC
TRBJ2-2,TRBV11-2,-,TRBD1,CASSFDREGAGELFF,TGTGCCAGCAGCTTCGACAGGGAAGGGGCCGGGGAGCTGTTTTTT
TRBJ1-2,TRBV7-3,-,TRBD1,CASSLTSQGNYGYTF,TGTGCCAGCAGCTTAACTTCACAGGGGAACTATGGCTACACCTTC
TRBJ2-7,TRBV5-1,-,-,CASSLASGYEQYF,TGCGCCAGCAGCTTGGCCTCCGGCTACGAGCAGTACTTC
TRBJ2-2,TRBV11-3,-,-,CASSLWGDTGELFF,TGTGCCAGCAGCTTATGGGGGGACACCGGGGAGCTGTTTTTT
TRBJ1-1,TRBV18,-,-,CASTRTVNTEAFF,TGTGCCAGCACGAGGACAGTGAACACTGAAGCTTTCTTT
TRBJ2-2,TRBV6-5,-,-,CASSPFLNTGELFF,TGTGCCAGCAGTCCCTTCTTGAACACCGGGGAGCTGTTTTTT
TRBJ2-7,TRBV2,few,-,CASSEGEGSYEQYF,TGTGCCAGCTCCGAGGGTGAAGGGAGCTACGAGCAGTACTTC
TRBJ2-7,TRBV4-1,-,TRBD1,CASSQGQAYEQYF,TGCGCCAGCAGCCAGGGACAGGCCTACGAGCAGTACTTC
TRBJ2-4,TRBV4-1,once,TRBD1,CASSQDRRQGNPKNIQYF,TGCGCCAGCAGCCAAGATCGTCGACAGGGGAATCCCAAAAACATTCAGTACTTC
TRBJ1-1,TRBV2,-,-,CASSEARGRGTEAFF,TGTGCCAGCAGTGAAGCGCGTGGAAGAGGCACTGAAGCTTTCTTT
TRBJ2-3,TRBV9,-,TRBD2,CASSVSGDTDTQYF,TGTGCCAGCAGCGTAAGCGGGGACACAGATACGCAGTATTTT
TRBJ2-2,TRBV7-9,-,-,CASSFVAENTGELFF,TGTGCCAGCAGCTTCGTAGCGGAGAACACCGGGGAGCTGTTTTTT
TRBJ1-2,TRBV5-1,-,-,CASSFSGVDGYTF,TGCGCCAGCAGCTTCTCAGGGGTAGATGGCTACACCTTC
TRBJ2-1,TRBV11-2,-,-,CASSSGTPNEQFF,TGTGCCAGCAGCTCCGGGACTCCAAATGAGCAGTTCTTC
TRBJ2-7,TRBV11-2,once,-,CASRHRTDSYEQYF,TGTGCCAGCAGACATCGGACAGACTCCTACGAGCAGTACTTC
TRBJ2-2,TRBV3-1/TRBV3-2,-,-,CASRPRWAPNTGELFF,TGTGCCAGCAGACCCCGATGGGCACCGAACACCGGGGAGCTGTTTTTT
TRBJ2-5,TRBV5-1,-,TRBD2,CASSMGLAGETQYF,TGCGCCAGCAGCATGGGACTAGCAGGAGAGACCCAGTACTTC
TRBJ2-7,TRBV15,-,-,CATSNAVEAIYEQYF,TGTGCCACCAGCAACGCCGTGGAGGCCATCTACGAGCAGTACTTC
TRBJ2-3,TRBV28,-,-,CASSLWRAPRTDTQYF,TGTGCCAGCAGTTTGTGGAGGGCCCCACGCACAGATACGCAGTATTTT
TRBJ1-6,TRBV6-5,-,TRBD1,CASRSAGTGRSPLHF,TGTGCCAGCAGATCTGCCGGGACAGGGAGATCACCCCTCCACTTT
TRBJ2-7,TRBV24-1,-,TRBD2,CATSDGRAEQYF,TGTGCCACCAGTGATGGGAGGGCCGAGCAGTACTTC
TRBJ2-3,TRBV6-4,-,-,CASSAYSGGAADTQYF,TGTGCCAGCAGTGCTTACAGTGGGGGGGCGGCTGATACGCAGTATTTT
TRBJ2-5,TRBV28,-,TRBD2,CASSPTSGGVETQYF,TGTGCCAGCAGTCCAACAAGCGGGGGCGTGGAGACCCAGTACTTC
TRBJ1-6,TRBV11-2,-,-,CASSWRGSQALHF,TGTGCCAGCAGCTGGCGGGGATCTCAAGCCCTCCACTTT
TRBJ2-7,TRBV6-2/TRBV6-3,once,TRBD2,CASSYGRGGYEQYF,TGTGCCAGCAGTTACGGCCGCGGGGGCTACGAGCAGTACTTC
TRBJ1-1,TRBV4-1,-,TRBD1,CASSQSDRAENTEAFF,TGCGCCAGCAGCCAGTCAGACAGGGCCGAGAACACTGAAGCTTTCTTT